A single sample is the source of the 26 T cell receptor beta chains below, sequenced in a study of shared clonotypes between healthy human individuals. Assay: immunoSEQ multiplex PCR; the TCRdb copy retains only in-frame clones and omits some. Here the sample spans roughly 2.6 million clones, roughly 92% being singletons. Sequencing was performed on naive CD4+ T cells sorted from blood. The sample's subset: CD45RA+ positively selected. The receptors were gathered from a man younger than 35 in good health.

The gene calls are TRBV19 and TRBJ1-2, with 12 bases that match TRBD1. CDR3 length equals 15 residues. J was trimmed by 4 bases and V by 4 bases; bases with no gene match: 4. Germline V CDR1 and CDR2: LNHDA, SQIVND (reference sequence). CDR3 in DNA: TGTGCCAGTAGTACCGGGACAGGGGGCGTCTATGGCTACACCTTC. This sequence encodes CASSTGTGGVYGYTF.

The rearrangement links TRBV2 to TRBJ2-5, with 13 bases identical to TRBD2. V lost 2 bases and J lost 5; bases outside the gene matches: 5. There are 16 residues in the CDR3. In germline, CDR1 is SNHLY, CDR2 FYNNEI. In DNA form, the CDR3 reads TGTGCCAGCAGTGAATCTGGGACTAGCGGGACGGAGACCCAGTACTTC. It is translated as CASSESGTSGTETQYF.

The chain employs TRBV19 and TRBJ2-3, with 7 bases identical to TRBD1. Germline lookup yields CDR1 LNHDA and CDR2 SQIVND (reference sequence). V shed 3 bases, J shed 4 bases, and the junction held 13 bases outside the gene matches. CDR3 length equals 17 residues. CDR3 bases: TGTGCCAGTAGTATCTTGAAACAGGGGACCAGGCCAGATACGCAGTATTTT. As protein: CASSILKQGTRPDTQYF.

This clone is a singleton in its sample. The chain employs TRBV6-1 and TRBJ2-4, with 8 bases matching TRBD2. Germline CDR1 MNHNS, CDR2 SASEGT. The CDR3 totals 15 residues. Trimming at V came to 8 bases and at J to 0 bases, leaving 6 bases not matched to a gene. The CDR3 is CASLGGELAKNIQYF. CDR3 DNA: TGTGCCAGCCTCGGGGGGGAACTAGCCAAAAACATTCAGTACTTC.

In regard to this clone: In the same sample, other DNA sequences code for this CDR3. The chain is built from TRBV7-9 and TRBJ2-5; 9 nucleotides agree with TRBD1. Germline CDR1 and CDR2: SEHNR and FQNEAQ (reference sequence). The CDR3 consists of 13 residues. Trimming at V came to 4 bases and at J to 4 bases, leaving 1 base not matched to a gene. The CDR3 DNA reads as TGTGCCAGCAGCTGGGGACAGGGAGAGACCCAGTACTTC. Translation: CASSWGQGETQYF.

V usage is TRBV30 and J usage is TRBJ1-4, with D unresolved. This CDR3 is built from 13 residues. V dropped 8 bases and J dropped 3 bases, with 13 bases sitting between them. CDR1 is GTSNPN and CDR2 is SVGIG in the germline V gene (reference sequence). DNA of the CDR3: TGTGCCAGGCAAATTGGGCCTAATGAAAAACTGTTTTTT. Translating gives CARQIGPNEKLFF.

V is TRBV5-4 and J is TRBJ2-4, with 9 bases fitting TRBD2. This CDR3 has 15 amino acids. Looked up from germline, CDR1 is SGHNT and CDR2 is YYREEE (reference sequence). Losses at the gene ends were 2 bases for V and 4 bases for J; bases not matched to a gene: 4. This chain's CDR3 is CASSFRAGGKNIQYF. In DNA form, the CDR3 reads TGTGCCAGCAGCTTCCGGGCGGGGGGGAAAAACATTCAGTACTTC.

The chain has TRBV18 and TRBJ1-6, with D unresolved. V gave up 5 bases and J gave up 7 bases, with 18 bases separating them. The CDR3 extends over 16 amino acids. Germline V gene data show CDR1 as KGHSH and CDR2 as LQKENI. The CDR3 protein is CASSAGFQPGNSPLHF. As DNA, the CDR3 is TGTGCCAGCTCAGCCGGCTTCCAACCTGGCAATTCACCCCTCCACTTT.

About this clone: The sample contains more than one DNA sequence encoding this CDR3. J is TRBJ1-5 and V is TRBV30; 9 bases are a match to TRBD1. The CDR3 has 13 amino acids. The V segment lost 1 base and the J segment 7 bases; nucleotides outside the gene matches: 2. Germline-derived CDR1 and CDR2 are GTSNPN and SVGIG (reference sequence). CDR3 in amino acids: CAWSGGQGQPQHF. The CDR3, as DNA: TGTGCCTGGAGTGGGGGACAGGGCCAGCCCCAGCATTTT.

The chain is built from TRBV12-2 and TRBJ2-1; TRBD2, as called in the table, went unchecked against the DNA. TRBV12-2 is marked as a pseudogene. This CDR3 is built from 16 residues. CDR3 region: CASRLTGTRSYNEQFF. For the CDR3, the DNA is TGTGCAAGTCGCTTAACCGGGACTAGATCCTACAATGAGCAGTTCTTC.

The rearrangement uses TRBV30 and TRBJ1-6; 7 nucleotides match TRBD1. CDR1 is GTSNPN, CDR2 SVGIG, per germline (reference sequence). The CDR3 loop spans 15 amino acids. Trimming at V came to 5 bases and at J to 6 bases, leaving 10 bases not matched to a gene. The CDR3 spells CAWAEQGQRNSPLHF. Here the CDR3 DNA reads TGTGCCTGGGCAGAACAGGGACAGCGTAATTCACCCCTCCACTTT.

V gene TRBV5-6 combines with J gene TRBJ2-2; possibly TRBD2 for D (6 bases). There are 17 residues in the CDR3. Per germline, CDR1 SGHDT and CDR2 YYEEEE. V gave up 4 bases and J gave up 7 bases, with 23 bases separating them. The CDR3 spells CASSRWVLREFGGELFF. The CDR3, as DNA: TGTGCCAGCAGCCGGTGGGTCCTTCGGGAGTTTGGCGGGGAGCTGTTTTTT.

V usage is TRBV11-2 and J usage is TRBJ2-3; 10 bases align to TRBD2. CDR3 length equals 16 residues. From germline, CDR1 is SGHAT and CDR2 FQNNGV. V was clipped by 4 bases and J by 0 bases; unmatched bases: 4. Here the CDR3 reads CASSSGTSESTDTQYF. DNA for the CDR3: TGTGCCAGCAGCTCCGGGACTAGCGAGAGCACAGATACGCAGTATTTT.

J is TRBJ2-1 and V is TRBV2; TRBD1 aligns across 7 bases. The V gene's germline CDR1 is SNHLY and CDR2 FYNNEI. Trimming took 2 bases from V and 7 from J; bases not matched to a gene: 5. There are 14 residues in the CDR3. The CDR3 is CASSEWTGSNEQFF. The CDR3 bases are TGTGCCAGCAGTGAATGGACAGGATCTAATGAGCAGTTCTTC.

In DNA form, the CDR3 reads TGTTGTGGAGGCACTGAAGCTTTCTTT. Translation gives CCGGTEAFF. The chain carries TRBV19 and TRBJ1-1; D is undetermined. The germline V gene encodes CDR1 LNHDA and CDR2 SQIVND (reference sequence). The CDR3 is 9 residues long. Full variable domain (remainder filled in from reference TRBV19 and TRBJ1-1): DGGITQSPKYLFRKEGQNVTLSCEQNLNHDAMYWYRQDPGQGLRLIYYSQIVNDFQKGDIAEGYSVSREKKESFPLTVTSAQKNPTAFYLCCGGTEAFFGQGTRLTVV.

The V gene is TRBV19, the J gene TRBJ1-1; maybe TRBD1 (5 bases). Germline V gene data show CDR1 as LNHDA and CDR2 as SQIVND (reference sequence). V lost 3 bases and J lost 4, with 9 bases in between. CDR3 length: 13 amino acids. Here the CDR3 reads CASSIKGLTEAFF. In DNA form, the CDR3 reads TGTGCCAGTAGTATTAAGGGGCTCACTGAAGCTTTCTTT.

The chain employs TRBV30 and TRBJ2-2; a weak D match, TRBD2 (6 bases). V was shortened by 5 bases and J by 1 base, with 14 bases between the two germline ends. CDR3 size: 15 residues. Per the germline V gene, CDR1 is GTSNPN and CDR2 is SVGIG (reference sequence). DNA for the CDR3: TGTGCCTGGGATCGGGGGAATTGGAACACCGGGGAGCTGTTTTTT. This translates into CAWDRGNWNTGELFF.

The chain couples TRBV18 to TRBJ2-7; 8 nucleotides match TRBD1. CDR3 size: 15 residues. Germline-derived CDR1 and CDR2 are KGHSH and LQKENI. Trimming took 6 bases from V and 3 from J; bases not matched to a gene: 10. This CDR3 reads CASSNLDRGSYEQYF. The CDR3 nucleotides read TGTGCCAGCTCCAACCTAGACAGGGGAAGCTACGAGCAGTACTTC.

The rearrangement uses TRBV19 and TRBJ2-1, with no clear D. This CDR3 comprises 15 residues. The V end lost 5 bases, the J end lost 8 bases, and 19 bases lay between the germline ends. Germline V gene sequence: CDR1 LNHDA, CDR2 SQIVND (reference sequence). The CDR3 protein is CASSRLGVASHEQFF. DNA of the CDR3: TGTGCCAGTAGTCGGTTGGGTGTGGCGTCCCATGAGCAGTTCTTC.

The chain uses TRBV4-3 and TRBJ2-1, with a possible D match to TRBD1 (5 bases). This CDR3 spans 15 amino acids. V shed 4 bases and J shed 3 bases, with 13 bases lying between them. CDR1 and CDR2 from the germline V gene are LGHNA and YSLEER. CDR3 DNA sequence: TGCGCCAGCAGCCTAGGGGCCGACAACTACAATGAGCAGTTCTTC. The encoded protein is CASSLGADNYNEQFF.

This chain connects TRBV4-1 to TRBJ2-2, with D possibly matching TRBD2 (6 bases). Germline CDR1 is MGHRA and CDR2 is YSYEKL. V was trimmed by 0 bases and J by 7 bases, leaving 18 bases between them. This CDR3 has 17 residues. The CDR3 region is CASSQDRAGRTIGELFF. Here the CDR3 DNA reads TGCGCCAGCAGCCAAGATCGCGCGGGGAGGACTATCGGGGAGCTGTTTTTT.

This clone was observed a handful of times. The chain employs TRBV28 and TRBJ1-1; tentative D call: TRBD1 (6 bases). Germline V gene data show CDR1 as MDHEN and CDR2 as SYDVKM. The CDR3 length is 14 residues. V was shortened by 7 bases and J by 1 base, with 13 bases between the two germline ends. The CDR3 reads CASTPGTKNTEAFF. DNA of the CDR3: TGTGCCAGCACCCCTGGGACAAAGAACACTGAAGCTTTCTTT. The whole variable domain, remainder taken from reference TRBV28 and TRBJ1-1, is DVKVTQSSRYLVKRTGEKVFLECVQDMDHENMFWYRQDPGLGLRLIYFSYDVKMKEKGDIPEGYSVSREKKERFSLILESASTNQTSMYLCASTPGTKNTEAFFGQGTRLTVV.

J is TRBJ1-1 and V is TRBV6-1, with a possible D match to TRBD1 (5 bases). Germline loops: CDR1 MNHNS, CDR2 SASEGT. This CDR3 is 13 amino acids long. V was trimmed by 0 bases and J by 9 bases, leaving 11 bases between them. CDR3 nucleotide sequence: TGTGCCAGCAGTGAAGCTCGCCGGGACCAAGCTTTCTTT. As protein: CASSEARRDQAFF.

V is TRBV11-2 and J is TRBJ2-5, with a possible D match to TRBD1 (5 bases). Germline CDR1 is SGHAT and CDR2 is FQNNGV. Trimming took 6 bases from V and 5 from J, leaving 13 bases between them. The CDR3 is 13 amino acids. CDR3 nucleotides: TGTGCCAGCAGTAGGGGTCCCGCGGAGACCCAGTACTTC. Translation gives CASSRGPAETQYF.

This clone was detected only once. This chain links TRBV11-2 with TRBJ2-3; D possibly corresponds to TRBD1 (7 bases). V was trimmed by 1 base and J by 2 bases, leaving 13 bases between them. This CDR3 comprises 16 residues. The germline V gene encodes CDR1 SGHAT and CDR2 FQNNGV. For the CDR3, the DNA is TGTGCCAGCAGCTTAGCAGGAGGGGGCACCACAGATACGCAGTATTTT. Its protein is CASSLAGGGTTDTQYF.

The rearrangement links TRBV5-4 to TRBJ2-1; D may be TRBD2 (8 bases). Trimming pared 6 bases from V and 6 bases from J, leaving 16 bases between. The length of the CDR3 is 14 residues. From germline, CDR1 is SGHNT and CDR2 YYREEE (reference sequence). CDR3 amino acids: CASNRGLEGNEQFF. The CDR3 DNA sequence: TGTGCCAGCAACAGGGGACTAGAAGGCAATGAGCAGTTCTTC.